Sequencing of this TCR beta chain was carried out in a study of blood T cell repertoires in COVID-19. Turning to the study itself: The samples span acute and convalescent COVID-19 from the United States, Italy and Spain. T cells, B-cell-depleted T cells, or PBMCs provided the cDNA or gDNA that served as material.

Original analysis: Estimation of nucleated cell counts was performed using reference gene primer amplification. Measured with immunoSEQ multiplex PCR; TCRdb has only the in-frame clones, and not every one. V, J and clone size reflect that table, while D and trimming were determined from the DNA. The sample shows 200,000 or so clones, around 84% of them seen only once. Germline lookup yields CDR1 KGHDR and CDR2 SFDVKD. The V end was cut by 0 bases, the J end by 1 base, with 8 bases between. This CDR3 has 15 amino acids. The sample consisted of peripheral blood. The receptor was isolated from a human donor in a cohort sampled during active COVID-19. The genes are TRBV24-1 and TRBJ2-5, with D unclear. For the CDR3, the DNA is TGTGCCACCAGTGATTTGGTTGGAGTCCAAGAGACCCAGTACTTC. This codes for CATSDLVGVQETQYF.